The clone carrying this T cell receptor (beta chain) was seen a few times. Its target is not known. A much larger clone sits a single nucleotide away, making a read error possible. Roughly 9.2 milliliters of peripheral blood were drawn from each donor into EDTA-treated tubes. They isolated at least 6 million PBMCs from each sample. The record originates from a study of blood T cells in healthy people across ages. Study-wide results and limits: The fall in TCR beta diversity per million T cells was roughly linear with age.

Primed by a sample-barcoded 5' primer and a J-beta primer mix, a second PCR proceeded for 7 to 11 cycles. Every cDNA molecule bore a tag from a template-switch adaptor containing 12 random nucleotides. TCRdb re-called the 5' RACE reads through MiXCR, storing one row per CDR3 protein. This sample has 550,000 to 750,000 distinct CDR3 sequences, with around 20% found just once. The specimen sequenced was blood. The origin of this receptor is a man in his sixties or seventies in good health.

In DNA, the CDR3 is TGTGCCAGCAGTGAAGAGGGTCGAGGGTTTGGCCCCTACGAGCAGTACTTC. This sequence encodes CASSEEGRGFGPYEQYF. The chain carries TRBV6-1 and TRBJ2-5; a weak D match, TRBD2 (5 bases). The J call could be wrong; TRBJ2-7 is a better fit for the DNA end. This CDR3 contains 17 residues. Germline-derived CDR1 and CDR2 are MNHNS and SASEGT.